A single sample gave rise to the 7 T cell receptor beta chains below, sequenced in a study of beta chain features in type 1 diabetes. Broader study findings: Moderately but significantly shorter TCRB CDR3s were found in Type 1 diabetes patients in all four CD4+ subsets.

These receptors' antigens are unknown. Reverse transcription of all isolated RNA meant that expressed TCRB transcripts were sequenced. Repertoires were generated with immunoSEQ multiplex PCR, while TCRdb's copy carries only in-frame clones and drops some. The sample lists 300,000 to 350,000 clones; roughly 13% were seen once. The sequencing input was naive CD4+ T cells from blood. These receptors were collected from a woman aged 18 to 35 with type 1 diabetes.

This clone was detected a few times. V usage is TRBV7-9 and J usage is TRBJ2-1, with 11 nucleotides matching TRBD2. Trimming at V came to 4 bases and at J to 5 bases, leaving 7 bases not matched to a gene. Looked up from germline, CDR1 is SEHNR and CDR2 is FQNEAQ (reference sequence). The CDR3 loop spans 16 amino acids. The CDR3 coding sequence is TGTGCCAGCAGCTCCCCCGGGACTAGCGGTAACAATGAGCAGTTCTTC. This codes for CASSSPGTSGNNEQFF.

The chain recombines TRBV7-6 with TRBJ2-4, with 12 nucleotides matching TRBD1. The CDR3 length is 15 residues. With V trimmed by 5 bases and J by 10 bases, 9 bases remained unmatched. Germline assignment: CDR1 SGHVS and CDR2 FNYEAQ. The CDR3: CASSARDRGQGIQYF. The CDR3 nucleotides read TGTGCCAGCAGCGCCCGGGACAGGGGGCAAGGTATTCAGTACTTC.

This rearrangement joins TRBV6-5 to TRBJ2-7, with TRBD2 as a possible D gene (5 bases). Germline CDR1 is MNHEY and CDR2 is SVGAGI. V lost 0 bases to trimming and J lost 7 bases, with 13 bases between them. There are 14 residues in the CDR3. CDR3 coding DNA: TGTGCCAGCAGTTACTCTCCCGCCTGGAGGGAGCAGTACTTC. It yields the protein CASSYSPAWREQYF.

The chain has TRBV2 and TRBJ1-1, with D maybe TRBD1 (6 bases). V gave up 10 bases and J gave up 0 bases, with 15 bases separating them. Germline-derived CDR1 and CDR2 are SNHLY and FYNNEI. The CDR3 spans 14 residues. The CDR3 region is CATRQGSMNTEAFF. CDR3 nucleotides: TGTGCCACCAGGCAGGGGTCCATGAACACTGAAGCTTTCTTT.

The CDR3 here is CASSLPDRGPGYTF. The CDR3 DNA sequence: TGTGCCAGCAGTTTACCCGACAGGGGGCCTGGCTACACCTTC. The genes are TRBV28 and TRBJ1-2, with TRBD1 matching over 10 bases. Germline CDR1 is MDHEN and CDR2 is SYDVKM. The CDR3 is made up of 14 amino acids. Losses at the gene ends were 2 bases for V and 7 bases for J; bases not matched to a gene: 4.

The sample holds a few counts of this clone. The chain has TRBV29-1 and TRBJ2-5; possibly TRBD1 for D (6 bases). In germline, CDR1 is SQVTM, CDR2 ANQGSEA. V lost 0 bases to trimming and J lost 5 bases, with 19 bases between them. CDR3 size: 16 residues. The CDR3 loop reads CSVEDWGQGKKETQYF. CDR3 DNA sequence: TGCAGCGTTGAAGACTGGGGGCAGGGGAAAAAGGAGACCCAGTACTTC.

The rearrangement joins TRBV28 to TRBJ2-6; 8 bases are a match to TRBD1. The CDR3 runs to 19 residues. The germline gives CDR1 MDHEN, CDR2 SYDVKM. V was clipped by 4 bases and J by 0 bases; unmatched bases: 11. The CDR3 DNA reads TGTGCCAGCAGTTCCAGAAGGACAGGGACGAACTCTGGGGCCAACGTCCTGACTTTC. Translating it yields CASSSRRTGTNSGANVLTF.